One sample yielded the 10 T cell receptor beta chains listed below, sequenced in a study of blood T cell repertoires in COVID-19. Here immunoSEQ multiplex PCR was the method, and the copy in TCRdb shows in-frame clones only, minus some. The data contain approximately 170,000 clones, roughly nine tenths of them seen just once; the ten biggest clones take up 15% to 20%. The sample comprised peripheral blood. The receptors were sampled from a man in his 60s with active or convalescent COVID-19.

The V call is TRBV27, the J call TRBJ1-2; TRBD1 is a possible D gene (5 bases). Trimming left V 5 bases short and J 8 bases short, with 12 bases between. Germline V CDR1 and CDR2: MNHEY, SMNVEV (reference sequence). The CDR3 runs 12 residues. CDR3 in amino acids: CASSPDSRGYTF. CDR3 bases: TGTGCCAGCAGTCCCGACAGTCGGGGCTACACCTTC.

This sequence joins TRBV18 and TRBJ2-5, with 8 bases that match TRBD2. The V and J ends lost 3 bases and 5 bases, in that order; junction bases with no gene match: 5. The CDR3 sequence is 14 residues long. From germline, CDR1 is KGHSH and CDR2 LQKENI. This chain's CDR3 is CASSPAGGGETQYF. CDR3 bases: TGTGCCAGCTCACCCGCGGGGGGCGGGGAGACCCAGTACTTC. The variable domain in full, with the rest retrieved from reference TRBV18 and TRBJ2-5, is NAGVMQNPRHLVRRRGQEARLRCSPMKGHSHVYWYRQLPEEGLKFMVYLQKENIIDESGMPKERFSAEFPKEGPSILRIQQVVRGDSAAYFCASSPAGGGETQYFGPGTRLLVL.

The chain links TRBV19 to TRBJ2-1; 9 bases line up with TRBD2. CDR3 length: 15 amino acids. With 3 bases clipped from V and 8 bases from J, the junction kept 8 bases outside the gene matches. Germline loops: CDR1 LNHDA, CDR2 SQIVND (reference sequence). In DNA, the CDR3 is TGTGCCAGTAGTATCTCCCGGACTAGCGTGGATGAGCAGTTCTTC. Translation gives CASSISRTSVDEQFF.

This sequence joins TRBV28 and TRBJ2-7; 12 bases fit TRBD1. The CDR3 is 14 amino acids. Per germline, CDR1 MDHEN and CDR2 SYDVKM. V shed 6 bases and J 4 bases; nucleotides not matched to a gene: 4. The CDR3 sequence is CASRRDRGRYEQYF. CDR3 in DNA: TGTGCCAGCAGACGGGACAGGGGGCGTTACGAGCAGTACTTC.

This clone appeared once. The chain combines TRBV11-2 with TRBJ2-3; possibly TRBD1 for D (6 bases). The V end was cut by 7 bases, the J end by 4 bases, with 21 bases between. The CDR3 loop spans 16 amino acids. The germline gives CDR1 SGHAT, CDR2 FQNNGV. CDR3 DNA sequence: TGTGCCAGCATCGCCCTCATCCACAGGGAAGCAGATACGCAGTATTTT. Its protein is CASIALIHREADTQYF.

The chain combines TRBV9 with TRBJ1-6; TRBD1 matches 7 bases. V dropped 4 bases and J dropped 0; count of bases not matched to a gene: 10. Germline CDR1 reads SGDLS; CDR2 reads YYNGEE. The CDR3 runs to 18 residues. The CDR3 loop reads CASSPRGGTSSYNSPLHF. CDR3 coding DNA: TGTGCCAGCAGCCCCCGAGGGGGCACGAGCTCCTATAATTCACCCCTCCACTTT.

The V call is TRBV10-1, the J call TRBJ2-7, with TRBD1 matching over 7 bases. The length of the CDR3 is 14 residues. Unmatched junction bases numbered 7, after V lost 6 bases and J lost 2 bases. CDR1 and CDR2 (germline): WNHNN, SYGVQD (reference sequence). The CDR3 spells CASSGDSNAYEQYF. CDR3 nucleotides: TGCGCCAGCAGCGGGGACAGTAACGCCTACGAGCAGTACTTC.

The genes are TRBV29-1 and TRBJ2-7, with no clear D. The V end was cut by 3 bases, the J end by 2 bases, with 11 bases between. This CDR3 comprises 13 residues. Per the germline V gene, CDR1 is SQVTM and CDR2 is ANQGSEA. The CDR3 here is CSVDGSGTYEQYF. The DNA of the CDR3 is TGCAGCGTTGATGGTTCAGGCACCTACGAGCAGTACTTC.

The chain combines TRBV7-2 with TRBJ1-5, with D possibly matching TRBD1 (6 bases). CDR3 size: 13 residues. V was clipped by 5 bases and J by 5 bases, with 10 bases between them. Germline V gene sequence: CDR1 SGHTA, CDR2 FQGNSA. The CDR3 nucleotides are TGTGCCAGCAGCCCGGACAGACATCAGCCCCAGCATTTT. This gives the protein CASSPDRHQPQHF. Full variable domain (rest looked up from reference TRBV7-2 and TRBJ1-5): GAGVSQSPSNKVTEKGKDVELRCDPISGHTALYWYRQSLGQGLEFLIYFQGNSAPDKSGLPSDRFSAERTGGSVSTLTIQRTQQEDSAVYLCASSPDRHQPQHFGDGTRLSIL.

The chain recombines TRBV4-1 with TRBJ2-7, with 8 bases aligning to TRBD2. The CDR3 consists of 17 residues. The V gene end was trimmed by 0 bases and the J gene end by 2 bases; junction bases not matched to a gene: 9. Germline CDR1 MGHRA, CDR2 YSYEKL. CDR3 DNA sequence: TGCGCCAGCAGCCAAGATCGGGGTAGCGGGGACCCCTACGAGCAGTACTTC. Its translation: CASSQDRGSGDPYEQYF.